Below, 14 T cell receptor beta chains from the same sample are listed, as sequenced in a study of beta chain features in type 1 diabetes. Study outcomes and limitations: Patients with Type 1 diabetes showed moderately but significantly shorter TCRB CDR3s in all four CD4+ subsets.

Antigen specificity for these receptors is unknown. What was sequenced were expressed TCRB transcripts, since all of the isolated RNA had been reverse transcribed. TCRdb's table, derived via immunoSEQ multiplex PCR, lists solely in-frame clones and lacks some. Among hundreds of thousands of clones listed, more than 12% were seen once. The sequenced sample was naive CD4+ T cells from blood. These receptors were obtained from a man younger than 30 with type 1 diabetes.

This chain uses TRBV5-1 with TRBJ2-3; 10 positions match TRBD2. Germline trimming cut 4 bases from V and 6 bases from J; bases unmatched to any gene: 8. The germline CDR1 and CDR2 sequences are SGHRS and YFSETQ. The CDR3 runs 15 residues. The CDR3 region is CASSPSGRGTDTQYF. The CDR3 nucleotides are TGCGCCAGCAGCCCTAGCGGGAGAGGGACGGATACGCAGTATTTT.

The rearrangement uses TRBV7-2 and TRBJ2-7; the D is unclear. V lost 6 bases, J lost 2 bases, and 14 bases lay in between. The CDR3 loop spans 14 amino acids. The germline V gene has CDR1 SGHTA and CDR2 FQGNSA. CDR3 amino acids: CASSPNRATYEQYF. The CDR3, as DNA: TGTGCCAGCAGTCCTAATCGTGCTACCTACGAGCAGTACTTC.

This clone has just a few counts. This chain uses TRBV19 with TRBJ2-1; 8 bases align to TRBD2. The germline CDR1 and CDR2 sequences are LNHDA and SQIVND (reference sequence). This CDR3 is 15 amino acids long. V was clipped by 7 bases and J by 2 bases; unmatched bases: 7. CDR3 DNA: TGTGCCAGTACCCGAGCGGGAGTCGCCTACAATGAGCAGTTCTTC. It codes for CASTRAGVAYNEQFF.

This clone turned up a few times. Distinct nucleotide sequences in the sample also encode this CDR3. The rearrangement joins TRBV25-1 to TRBJ1-2, with D uncertain. V dropped 0 bases and J dropped 4 bases, with 3 bases sitting between them. The CDR3 spans 12 residues. Germline CDR1 is MGHDK and CDR2 is SYGVNS. The CDR3 is CASSEYGYGYTF. CDR3 nucleotides: TGTGCCAGCAGTGAATACGGCTATGGCTACACCTTC.

This clone was seen more than once but under ten times. V and J are TRBV2 and TRBJ2-5; TRBD1 might be the D (6 bases). Germline V lookup: CDR1 SNHLY, CDR2 FYNNEI. The length of the CDR3 is 11 residues. V was cut by 8 bases and J by 5 bases, with 9 bases left in between. CDR3: CASEQGETQYF. CDR3 coding DNA: TGTGCCAGCGAGCAGGGGGAGACCCAGTACTTC.

The rearrangement uses TRBV18 and TRBJ1-2; D is possibly TRBD1 (5 bases). The V end was cut by 1 base, the J end by 3 bases, with 9 bases between. Germline CDR1 and CDR2: KGHSH and LQKENI. The CDR3 runs 14 residues. The CDR3: CASSPRTRDYGYTF. CDR3 DNA: TGTGCCAGCTCACCACGGACCAGGGACTATGGCTACACCTTC.

The rearrangement links TRBV18 to TRBJ2-7; 8 nucleotides match TRBD1. V dropped 4 bases and J dropped 2; count of bases not matched to a gene: 7. Germline V gene lookup returns CDR1 KGHSH and CDR2 LQKENI. The CDR3 sequence is 15 residues long. CDR3 sequence reads: CASSLGQVITYEQYF. As DNA, the CDR3 is TGTGCCAGCTCACTGGGACAGGTGATTACCTACGAGCAGTACTTC.

This clone appeared a few times. This chain connects TRBV7-2 to TRBJ2-1; D gene unclear. The germline gives CDR1 SGHTA, CDR2 FQGNSA. Trimming cost V 7 bases and J 4 bases, with 14 bases left between them. This CDR3 region has 14 residues. The CDR3 DNA is TGTGCCAGCACCCGTCTGGGCGCTTACAATGAGCAGTTCTTC. Translated, it gives CASTRLGAYNEQFF. Full variable domain (rest looked up from reference TRBV7-2 and TRBJ2-1): GAGVSQSPSNKVTEKGKDVELRCDPISGHTALYWYRQSLGQGLEFLIYFQGNSAPDKSGLPSDRFSAERTGGSVSTLTIQRTQQEDSAVYLCASTRLGAYNEQFFGPGTRLTVL.

J is TRBJ2-2 and V is TRBV11-2; D not certain. Between the trimmed V and J ends, which lost 0 bases and 4 bases, there was a span of 15 bases. The CDR3 is 17 amino acids. CDR1 is SGHAT and CDR2 is FQNNGV in the germline V gene. CDR3 region: CASSLDSWQQVTGELFF. CDR3 DNA: TGTGCCAGCAGCTTAGATAGTTGGCAGCAAGTCACCGGGGAGCTGTTTTTT.

The CDR3 nucleotides are TGCGCCAGCAGTGCTTCAACTAGCGGGAACACAGATACGCAGTATTTT. This sequence encodes CASSASTSGNTDTQYF. The V and J genes are TRBV10-1 and TRBJ2-3, with 10 bases fitting TRBD2. This CDR3 is 16 amino acids long. J gave up 2 bases and V 4 bases, and 6 bases lay outside the gene matches. Germline CDR1 is WNHNN and CDR2 is SYGVQD (reference sequence).

This sequence joins TRBV5-6 and TRBJ2-7; D might be TRBD2 (6 bases). This CDR3 comprises 14 residues. With 3 bases removed from V and 4 bases from J, the gap between germline ends came to 14 bases. CDR1 is SGHDT, CDR2 YYEEEE, per germline. As DNA, the CDR3 is TGTGCCAGCAGCTCCGAAGCTAGCGCTTACGAGCAGTACTTC. This gives the protein CASSSEASAYEQYF.

The rearrangement uses TRBV27 and TRBJ1-4; D unclear. Germline V gene sequence: CDR1 MNHEY, CDR2 SMNVEV (reference sequence). This CDR3 contains 15 residues. The V end was cut by 5 bases, the J end by 8 bases, with 18 bases between. The DNA for the CDR3 is TGTGCCAGCAGTCCCGCATTAGGAACAGCCGAAAAACTGTTTTTT. This sequence encodes CASSPALGTAEKLFF.

The V and J genes are TRBV7-3 and TRBJ2-2; TRBD1 agrees at 8 bases. This CDR3 has 15 residues. Germline V gives CDR1 SGHTA, CDR2 FQGTGA. V trimming: 3 bases; J trimming: 4 bases; junction bases outside the gene matches: 4. CDR3 nucleotide sequence: TGTGCCAGCAGCTTGACAGGGGCGGGCACCGGGGAGCTGTTTTTT. Its protein is CASSLTGAGTGELFF.

This chain connects TRBV2 to TRBJ2-7, with TRBD1 identical over 9 bases. After removal of 8 bases from V and 7 bases from J, the junction contained 9 bases not matched to a gene. The CDR3 is 13 residues long. CDR1 and CDR2 from the germline V gene are SNHLY and FYNNEI. The CDR3 is CASHRTGAGEQYF. The CDR3 nucleotides read TGTGCCAGCCACCGGACAGGGGCTGGTGAGCAGTACTTC.